A selection of T cell receptor beta chains follows, all from one sample in a study of molecular identifiers for immune sequencing clone quantification. In TCRdb, the PCR reads were re-called with MiXCR into one record per CDR3 protein. The table includes 350,000 or so distinct CDR3 sequences, about 20% detected once. What was sequenced was naive CD8+ T cells from blood, with Jurkat cell RNA spiked in. The receptors were gathered from a human donor in good health. Some libraries in this study had Jurkat cell RNA spiked in. The CDR3 runs from the conserved cysteine through the conserved F or W. Each record gives: D gene, V gene, clone size, J gene, CDR3 protein, CDR3 DNA. D genes are given only for firm matches. The size field is filled for only some rows; it gives once, few, many or a size class.

>NA|TRBV12-3/TRBV12-4|many|TRBJ2-1
CASTSNHPNNEQFF
TGTGCCAGCACCTCAAATCACCCTAATAATGAGCAGTTCTTC
>NA|TRBV14|NA|TRBJ2-5
CAGSQDFGETQYF
TGTGCCGGCAGCCAAGATTTCGGCGAGACCCAGTACTTC
>TRBD1|TRBV13|many|TRBJ1-1
CASSLMTGPQDPEAFF
TGTGCCAGCAGCCTAATGACAGGGCCACAAGATCCTGAAGCTTTCTTT
>NA|TRBV12-3/TRBV12-4|NA|TRBJ1-4
CASSFGGGEKLFF
TGTGCCAGCAGTTTCGGGGGGGGTGAAAAACTGTTTTTT
>TRBD2|TRBV4-1|NA|TRBJ2-1
CASSQGTSGAHNEQFF
TGCGCCAGCAGCCAAGGGACTAGCGGGGCCCACAATGAGCAGTTCTTC
>NA|TRBV4-3|few|TRBJ1-1
CASSQDPAQPPEAFF
TGCGCCAGCAGCCAAGATCCCGCACAGCCCCCTGAAGCTTTCTTT
>NA|TRBV11-1|many|TRBJ1-2
CASSSAENYGYTF
TGTGCCAGCAGCTCCGCAGAAAACTATGGCTACACCTTC
>NA|TRBV13|many|TRBJ2-5
CASSPVGVETQYF
TGTGCCAGCAGCCCCGTAGGCGTGGAGACCCAGTACTTC
>NA|TRBV7-6|few|TRBJ2-1
CASSSEGSYNEQFF
TGTGCCAGCAGCAGCGAGGGTTCCTACAATGAGCAGTTCTTC
>NA|TRBV4-1|NA|TRBJ1-1
CASSQDGTGGAWDTEALF
TGCGCCAGCAGCCAAGATGGAACGGGGGGGGCTTGGGACACTGAAGCTCTCTTT
>NA|TRBV9|NA|TRBJ1-5
CASSAGGWGQPQHF
TGTGCCAGCAGCGCGGGAGGCTGGGGTCAGCCCCAGCATTTT
>TRBD1|TRBV19|many|TRBJ2-1
CATWGQGMNNEQFF
TGTGCCACTTGGGGACAGGGGATGAACAATGAGCAGTTCTTC
>NA|TRBV7-9|few|TRBJ2-5
CASSGDRDRLETQYF
TGTGCCAGCAGCGGGGACCGGGACCGCTTGGAGACCCAGTACTTC
>NA|TRBV24-1|many|TRBJ1-5
CATSDGANQPQHF
TGTGCCACCAGTGATGGCGCGAATCAGCCCCAGCATTTT
>TRBD1|TRBV11-2|NA|TRBJ2-7
CASGGTGRYEQYF
TGTGCCAGCGGGGGGACAGGGAGGTACGAGCAGTACTTC
>NA|TRBV28|many|TRBJ2-5
CASTPAGASAETQYF
TGTGCCAGCACCCCGGCGGGGGCCTCCGCCGAGACCCAGTACTTC